The T cell receptor (beta chain) under discussion was sequenced for a study of T cell responses to AZD1222 COVID-19 vaccine. Study at large: Researchers grouped second doses given at about 4 or about 12 weeks into one pool.

TCRdb keeps only in-frame clones here, not all; method: immunoSEQ multiplex PCR. This table has about 140,000 clones, 85% to 95% appearing once. Study-level findings and limits: Spike-specific TCR breadth and depth went up after people got two AZD1222 doses. At 160-218 and 743-854, vaccine-associated CD4 TCRs were dominant, and they spanned spike.

Details on this clone: No antigen is known for it.

The origin of this receptor is an adult in good health. The sample consisted of peripheral blood, taken on day 0 of AZD1222 vaccination.

The CDR3 here is CASSLTGTSGGEQFF. CDR3 sequence (DNA): TGTGCCAGCAGCTTAACCGGGACTAGCGGGGGAGAGCAGTTCTTC. This chain connects TRBV7-3 to TRBJ2-1; 14 nucleotides agree with TRBD2. This CDR3 has 15 amino acids. V shed 0 bases, J shed 10 bases, and the junction held 2 bases outside the gene matches. Germline CDR1 and CDR2: SGHTA and FQGTGA.